Below, 16 T cell receptor beta chains from the same sample are listed, as sequenced in a study of CD8+ T cells in alopecia areata. Documented treatment: oral pan-JAK inhibitor, 5-10 mg twice daily. Investigators isolated RNA and reverse transcribed it into cDNA to act as the sequencing template. TCRdb keeps only in-frame clones here, not all; method: immunoSEQ multiplex PCR. The sample includes roughly 110,000 clones, 80% to 85% of them seen just once. Sequencing was performed on CD8+ T cells sorted from blood, taken at week 24, from a patient treated with tofacitinib. These receptors all come from a human donor with alopecia areata.

The chain combines TRBV7-9 with TRBJ1-2, with TRBD1 as a possible D gene (6 bases). The length of the CDR3 is 15 residues. Trimming left V 5 bases short and J 9 bases short, with 22 bases between. Germline lookup yields CDR1 SEHNR and CDR2 FQNEAQ (reference sequence). The CDR3 nucleotides are TGTGCCAGCAGCCCTTCGACAGGTGTCTATGTGAGCTACACCTTC. It translates to CASSPSTGVYVSYTF.

The genes are TRBV7-8 and TRBJ1-6; TRBD1 might be the D (5 bases). The CDR3 has 15 amino acids. V was pared by 6 bases and J by 9 bases, with 18 bases between. Germline lookup yields CDR1 SGHVS and CDR2 FQNEAQ. CDR3: CASSITGPVASPLHF. CDR3 in DNA: TGTGCCAGCAGTATCACAGGCCCGGTGGCTTCACCCCTCCACTTT. Full variable domain (remainder filled in from reference TRBV7-8 and TRBJ1-6): GAGVSQSPRYKVAKRGQDVALRCDPISGHVSLFWYQQALGQGPEFLTYFQNEAQLDKSGLPSDRFFAERPEGSVSTLKIQRTQQEDSAVYLCASSITGPVASPLHFGNGTRLTVT.

CDR3 coding DNA: TGTGCCAGCAGCTCCCCCTCCGGGACGGAGAATGAAAAACTGTTTTTT. It encodes CASSSPSGTENEKLFF. This chain links TRBV7-9 with TRBJ1-4, with TRBD1 as a possible D gene (5 bases). The CDR3 covers 16 residues. Germline V gene data show CDR1 as SEHNR and CDR2 as FQNEAQ (reference sequence). V shed 4 bases and J shed 5 bases, with 17 bases lying between them.

CDR3 loop: CASSPTRSNVDTQYF. CDR3 in DNA: TGTGCCAGCAGCCCCACTAGAAGTAATGTAGATACGCAGTATTTT. The V and J genes are TRBV7-2 and TRBJ2-3, with D possibly matching TRBD2 (5 bases). The CDR3 length is 15 residues. The germline V gene encodes CDR1 SGHTA and CDR2 FQGNSA. With 5 bases removed from V and 5 bases from J, the gap between germline ends came to 17 bases.

This chain joins TRBV29-1 and TRBJ2-3; 8 bases are a match to TRBD2. The CDR3 extends over 18 amino acids. From germline, CDR1 is SQVTM and CDR2 ANQGSEA. After removal of 0 bases from V and 4 bases from J, the junction contained 15 bases not matched to a gene. This CDR3 is CSVEEEGRGGGRADTQYF. The CDR3 coding sequence is TGCAGCGTTGAAGAAGAAGGAAGGGGCGGGGGGCGTGCAGATACGCAGTATTTT.

This clone has only one observation. The chain combines TRBV13 with TRBJ1-1, with 9 bases aligning to TRBD1. The CDR3 contains 15 residues. Germline lookup yields CDR1 PRHDT and CDR2 FYEKMQ (reference sequence). V was clipped by 6 bases and J by 3 bases; unmatched bases: 8. The CDR3 loop is CASSPDRGEYTEAFF. The DNA of the CDR3 is TGTGCCAGCAGTCCGGACAGGGGCGAGTACACTGAAGCTTTCTTT. The full variable domain, with the rest looked up from reference TRBV13 and TRBJ1-1, is AAGVIQSPRHLIKEKRETATLKCYPIPRHDTVYWYQQGPGQDPQFLISFYEKMQSDKGSIPDRFSAQQFSDYHSELNMSSLELGDSALYFCASSPDRGEYTEAFFGQGTRLTVV.

The V gene is TRBV18, the J gene TRBJ2-6; D is perhaps TRBD1 (5 bases). The CDR3 is 17 amino acids. Per the germline V gene, CDR1 is KGHSH and CDR2 is LQKENI. V dropped 0 bases and J dropped 4 bases, with 13 bases sitting between them. The CDR3 nucleotides are TGTGCCAGCTCACCACCGGAAAGGGGAACGGGGGCCAACGTCCTGACTTTC. This sequence encodes CASSPPERGTGANVLTF.

The chain joins TRBV7-8 to TRBJ2-2; no reliable D call. The CDR3 is made up of 14 amino acids. The germline V gene encodes CDR1 SGHVS and CDR2 FQNEAQ. V was shortened by 5 bases and J by 1 base, with 8 bases between the two germline ends. The CDR3 DNA reads TGTGCCAGCAGCCACGAGATGAACACCGGGGAGCTGTTTTTT. This translates into CASSHEMNTGELFF.

The V gene is TRBV2, the J gene TRBJ2-7; possibly TRBD2 for D (5 bases). Germline V gene data show CDR1 as SNHLY and CDR2 as FYNNEI. The V end was cut by 3 bases, the J end by 0 bases, with 9 bases between. The CDR3 consists of 14 residues. Here the CDR3 DNA reads TGTGCCAGCAGTGACGAGGGAAGCTCCTACGAGCAGTACTTC. This translates into CASSDEGSSYEQYF.

The chain couples TRBV11-2 to TRBJ2-6; D assignment may be TRBD1 or TRBD2 (5 bases each). The CDR3 spans 19 residues. CDR1 is SGHAT and CDR2 is FQNNGV in the germline V gene. V dropped 2 bases and J dropped 1 base, with 18 bases sitting between them. CDR3: CASSLKFYGTASGANVLTF. The CDR3 DNA follows: TGTGCCAGCAGCTTAAAATTCTACGGGACCGCGTCTGGGGCCAACGTCCTGACTTTC. Variable domain in full (rest from reference TRBV11-2 and TRBJ2-6): EAGVAQSPRYKIIEKRQSVAFWCNPISGHATLYWYQQILGQGPKLLIQFQNNGVVDDSQLPKDRFSAERLKGVDSTLKIQPAKLEDSAVYLCASSLKFYGTASGANVLTFGAGSRLTVL.

This chain links TRBV5-1 with TRBJ2-1; 11 bases align to TRBD2. The germline V gene encodes CDR1 SGHRS and CDR2 YFSETQ. The CDR3 is made up of 15 amino acids. The V segment lost 4 bases and the J segment 0 bases; nucleotides outside the gene matches: 0. CDR3 nucleotides: TGCGCCAGCAGCACTAGCGGGAGCTCCTACAATGAGCAGTTCTTC. Residues: CASSTSGSSYNEQFF.

The chain couples TRBV7-9 to TRBJ2-7; no definite D call. V lost 6 bases to trimming and J lost 3 bases, with 12 bases between them. Germline assignment: CDR1 SEHNR and CDR2 FQNEAQ (reference sequence). The CDR3 has 13 amino acids. The chain's CDR3 is CASRRNAGYEQYF. In DNA, the CDR3 is TGTGCCAGCAGGCGTAACGCCGGCTACGAGCAGTACTTC.

This sequence joins TRBV6-1 and TRBJ1-1; D is unclear. CDR3 size: 14 residues. Germline V lookup: CDR1 MNHNS, CDR2 SASEGT. Trimming stripped 0 bases from V and 12 bases from J, with 17 bases between. The CDR3 DNA is TGTGCCAGCAGTGAAGCGGCCGGCCCCGAGGTGACTTTCTTT. This codes for CASSEAAGPEVTFF.

The chain couples TRBV11-2 to TRBJ1-1, with D unresolved. Trimming took off 5 bases at V and 4 bases at J, with 17 bases between the two ends. The CDR3 length is 15 residues. From germline, CDR1 is SGHAT and CDR2 FQNNGV. The CDR3 loop reads CASSDPIRGGTEAFF. The DNA for the CDR3 is TGTGCCAGCAGCGACCCGATTCGAGGAGGCACTGAAGCTTTCTTT. The variable domain in full, completed from reference TRBV11-2 and TRBJ1-1, reads EAGVAQSPRYKIIEKRQSVAFWCNPISGHATLYWYQQILGQGPKLLIQFQNNGVVDDSQLPKDRFSAERLKGVDSTLKIQPAKLEDSAVYLCASSDPIRGGTEAFFGQGTRLTVV.

The chain has TRBV6-5 and TRBJ2-7; maybe TRBD1 (6 bases). The V gene lost 2 bases and the J gene lost 6 bases, with 11 bases spanning the gap. CDR1 MNHEY and CDR2 SVGAGI come from the germline V gene. The CDR3 consists of 13 residues. The CDR3 DNA reads as TGTGCCAGCAGTTACGCGCTGGGGGCCGAGCAGTACTTC. Translating gives CASSYALGAEQYF.

J is TRBJ1-1 and V is TRBV27; D not resolved. Trimming stripped 3 bases from V and 4 bases from J, with 12 bases between. There are 14 residues in the CDR3. Germline assignment: CDR1 MNHEY and CDR2 SMNVEV (reference sequence). CDR3 nucleotide sequence: TGTGCCAGCAGTTTCCTGTCAATCGGCACTGAAGCTTTCTTT. It specifies CASSFLSIGTEAFF.